This TCR beta chain was recovered during a study of blood T cell repertoires in COVID-19. Germline lookup yields CDR1 SEHNR and CDR2 FQNEAQ (reference sequence). This CDR3 has 14 amino acids. V shed 4 bases and J shed 4 bases, with 12 bases lying between them. Assay used: immunoSEQ multiplex PCR; TCRdb lists only in-frame clones, some missing. The data hold roughly 310,000 clones, with 85% to 90% observed a single time. This TCR derives from a woman in her 30s with COVID-19, enrolled during active disease. This chain links TRBV7-9 with TRBJ2-3; weak D call: TRBD1 (6 bases). Sequencing was carried out using peripheral blood. The chain's CDR3 is CASSSLGGADTQYF. CDR3 DNA sequence: TGTGCCAGCAGCTCCTTAGGGGGAGCAGATACGCAGTATTTT.